This is a list of T cell receptor beta chains from one sample in a study of metastatic and nonmetastatic thyroid tumors. TCRdb re-called the PCR reads via MiXCR. The sample has some 41,000 clones; 13% are singletons. The sequencing input was blood. These TCRs come from a female donor with papillary thyroid cancer or a benign thyroid nodule (not recorded which). Some clones in this sample may be carry-over from other donors' samples. Both conserved end residues are part of each CDR3. A D gene is named only where the DNA matches it firmly. A clone size is listed for some rows: how often the clone was seen (once, few, many), or a class if it is expanded.

V,J,D,size,DNA,CDR3
TRBV19,TRBJ2-7,-,many,TGTGCCAGTAGTCTATCAGGGCGGGGCGGCTACGAGCAGTACTTC,CASSLSGRGGYEQYF
TRBV6-2/TRBV6-3,TRBJ2-1,-,-,TGTGCCAGCAATAGACCGGGAGCCGATGAGCAGTTCTTC,CASNRPGADEQFF
TRBV27,TRBJ2-1,-,few,TGTGCCAGCAGACTATTATCGGGAGATAACCACAATGAGCAGTTCTTC,CASRLLSGDNHNEQFF
TRBV5-1,TRBJ2-1,-,many,TGCGCCAGCGGCCGGGGTGACGGTGAGCAGTTCTTC,CASGRGDGEQFF
TRBV27,TRBJ1-4,-,many,TGTGCCAGCAGAAAACAGGGTGCAACTAATGAAAAACTGTTTTTT,CASRKQGATNEKLFF
TRBV9,TRBJ2-3,-,many,TGTGCCAGCAGCCCCAGACAGAGTGCAGATACGCAGTATTTT,CASSPRQSADTQYF
TRBV20-1,TRBJ2-3,-,many,TGCAGTGCTAGATTCCTAGCCAGGGATACGCAGTATTTT,CSARFLARDTQYF
TRBV7-9,TRBJ2-1,-,many,TGTGCGCCGAGCTCCTACAATGAGCAGTTCTTC,CAPSSYNEQFF
TRBV5-1,TRBJ1-5,-,many,TGCGCCAGCAGCTTGGAAGGGACGTCCCGTCAGCCCCAGCATTTT,CASSLEGTSRQPQHF
TRBV28,TRBJ2-5,TRBD2,few,TGTGCCAGCACCCTTGATAGCGGGAGGAAGACCCAGTACTTC,CASTLDSGRKTQYF
TRBV7-9,TRBJ2-7,-,-,TGTGCCAGCAGCTCACACAACAAATTTCAATACGAGCAGTACTTC,CASSSHNKFQYEQYF
TRBV12-3/TRBV12-4,TRBJ2-2,-,few,TGTGCCAGCAGTTTAGCGCGAGGGGGGGCCAGGGAGCTGTTTTTT,CASSLARGGARELFF
TRBV29-1,TRBJ2-1,-,few,TGCAGCGTTCACGGGGTGTTTTACAATGAGCAGTTCTTC,CSVHGVFYNEQFF
TRBV12-3/TRBV12-4,TRBJ2-2,-,many,TGTGCCAGCTATTGGAGGGATGGCGGGGAGCTGTTTTTT,CASYWRDGGELFF
TRBV6-4,TRBJ2-2,TRBD2,many,TGTGCCAGCAGTGTGCTAGCGGGAACCGGGGAGCTGTTTTTT,CASSVLAGTGELFF